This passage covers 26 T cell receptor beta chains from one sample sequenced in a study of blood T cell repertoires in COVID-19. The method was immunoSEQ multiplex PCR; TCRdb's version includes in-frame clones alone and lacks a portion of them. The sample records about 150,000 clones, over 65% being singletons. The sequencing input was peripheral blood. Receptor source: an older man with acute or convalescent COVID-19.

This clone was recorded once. For the CDR3, the DNA is TGTGCCAGCACCGGACAGGGTTATAGCAATCAGCCCCAGCATTTT. Its protein is CASTGQGYSNQPQHF. This chain joins TRBV6-5 and TRBJ1-5; 8 bases align to TRBD1. CDR3 length equals 15 residues. The ends lost 7 bases at V and 0 bases at J; junction bases unmatched: 5. Germline-derived CDR1 and CDR2 are MNHEY and SVGAGI.

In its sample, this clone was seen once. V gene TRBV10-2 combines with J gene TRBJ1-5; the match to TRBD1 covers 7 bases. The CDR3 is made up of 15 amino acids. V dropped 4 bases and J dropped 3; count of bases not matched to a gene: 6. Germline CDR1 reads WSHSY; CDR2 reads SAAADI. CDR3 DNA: TGCGCCAGCAGTGTGTCGGGACAGATCAATCAGCCCCAGCATTTT. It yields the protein CASSVSGQINQPQHF.

Here the CDR3 reads CASTQFNSPLHF. The CDR3, as DNA: TGTGCCAGCACACAGTTTAATTCACCCCTCCACTTT. This chain joins TRBV28 and TRBJ1-6; no reliable D call. CDR3 length: 12 amino acids. The germline gives CDR1 MDHEN, CDR2 SYDVKM. V was trimmed by 7 bases and J by 6 bases, leaving 7 bases between them.

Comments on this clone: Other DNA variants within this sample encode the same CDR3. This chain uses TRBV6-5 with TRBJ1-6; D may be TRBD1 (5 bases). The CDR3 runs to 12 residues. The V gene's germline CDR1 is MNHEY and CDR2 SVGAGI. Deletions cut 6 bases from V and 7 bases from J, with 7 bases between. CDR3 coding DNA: TGTGCCAGCAGCCAGGGCAATTCACCCCTCCACTTT. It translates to CASSQGNSPLHF.

In DNA, the CDR3 is TGTGCCAGCAGTGAACCAGGGGGAGGCTACACCTTC. Amino acid sequence: CASSEPGGGYTF. The genes are TRBV6-1 and TRBJ1-2; 7 bases align to TRBD1. The V segment lost 2 bases and the J segment 8 bases; nucleotides outside the gene matches: 2. This CDR3 is 12 amino acids long. The V gene's germline CDR1 is MNHNS and CDR2 SASEGT.

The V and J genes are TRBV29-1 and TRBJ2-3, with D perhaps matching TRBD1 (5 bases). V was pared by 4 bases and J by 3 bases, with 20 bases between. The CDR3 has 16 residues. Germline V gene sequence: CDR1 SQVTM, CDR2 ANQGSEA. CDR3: CSVVERPQGSTDTQYF. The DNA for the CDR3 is TGCAGCGTTGTAGAGCGTCCTCAGGGATCAACAGATACGCAGTATTTT.

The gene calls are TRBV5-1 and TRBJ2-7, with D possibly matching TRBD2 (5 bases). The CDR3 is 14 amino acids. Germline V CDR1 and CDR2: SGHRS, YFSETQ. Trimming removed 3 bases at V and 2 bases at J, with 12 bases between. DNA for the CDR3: TGCGCCAGCAGCTCCGCGGGTCTCGCCTACGAGCAGTACTTC. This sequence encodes CASSSAGLAYEQYF.

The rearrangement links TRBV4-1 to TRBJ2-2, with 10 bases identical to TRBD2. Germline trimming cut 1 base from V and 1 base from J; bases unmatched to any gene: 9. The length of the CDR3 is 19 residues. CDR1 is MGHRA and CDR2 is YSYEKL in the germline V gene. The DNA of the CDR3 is TGCGCCAGCAGCCAAGGCATGAGCGGGGGGGCCCTGAACACCGGGGAGCTGTTTTTT. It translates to CASSQGMSGGALNTGELFF.

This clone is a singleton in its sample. The CDR3 loop reads CASSLSIGAPTEAFF. Written as DNA, the CDR3 is TGTGCCAGCAGCTTATCAATAGGGGCACCCACTGAAGCTTTCTTT. The chain combines TRBV7-2 with TRBJ1-1; TRBD1 is a possible D gene (5 bases). V was shortened by 2 bases and J by 4 bases, with 14 bases between the two germline ends. CDR1 is SGHTA and CDR2 is FQGNSA in the germline V gene. CDR3 length: 15 residues.

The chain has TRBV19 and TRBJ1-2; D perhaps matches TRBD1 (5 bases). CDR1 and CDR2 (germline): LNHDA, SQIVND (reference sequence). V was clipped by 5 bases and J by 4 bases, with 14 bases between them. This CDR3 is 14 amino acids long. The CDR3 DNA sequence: TGTGCCAGTAGTCCCGAGGCCAGGGTCTATGGCTACACCTTC. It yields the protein CASSPEARVYGYTF.

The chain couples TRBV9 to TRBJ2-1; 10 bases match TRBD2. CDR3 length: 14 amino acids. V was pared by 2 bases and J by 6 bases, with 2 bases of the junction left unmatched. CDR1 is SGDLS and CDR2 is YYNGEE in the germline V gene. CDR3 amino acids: CASSVSGGANEQFF. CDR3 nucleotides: TGTGCCAGCAGCGTGAGCGGGGGGGCCAATGAGCAGTTCTTC. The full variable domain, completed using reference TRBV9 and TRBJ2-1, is DSGVTQTPKHLITATGQRVTLRCSPRSGDLSVYWYQQSLDQGLQFLIQYYNGEERAKGNILERFSAQQFPDLHSELNLSSLELGDSALYFCASSVSGGANEQFFGPGTRLTVL.

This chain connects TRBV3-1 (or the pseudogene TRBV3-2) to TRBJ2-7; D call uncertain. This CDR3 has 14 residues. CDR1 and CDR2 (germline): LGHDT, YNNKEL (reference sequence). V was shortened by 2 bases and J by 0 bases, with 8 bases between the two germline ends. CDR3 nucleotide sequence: TGTGCCAGCAGCCAAAGCGCCAGCTCCTACGAGCAGTACTTC. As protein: CASSQSASSYEQYF.

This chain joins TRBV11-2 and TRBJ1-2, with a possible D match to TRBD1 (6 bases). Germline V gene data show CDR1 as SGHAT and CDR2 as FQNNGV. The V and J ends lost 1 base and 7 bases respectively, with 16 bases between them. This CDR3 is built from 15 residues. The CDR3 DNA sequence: TGTGCCAGCAGCTTAGCGCAGGGGAGTGGTATTGGCTACACCTTC. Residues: CASSLAQGSGIGYTF. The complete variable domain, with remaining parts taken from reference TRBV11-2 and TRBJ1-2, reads EAGVAQSPRYKIIEKRQSVAFWCNPISGHATLYWYQQILGQGPKLLIQFQNNGVVDDSQLPKDRFSAERLKGVDSTLKIQPAKLEDSAVYLCASSLAQGSGIGYTFGSGTRLTVV.

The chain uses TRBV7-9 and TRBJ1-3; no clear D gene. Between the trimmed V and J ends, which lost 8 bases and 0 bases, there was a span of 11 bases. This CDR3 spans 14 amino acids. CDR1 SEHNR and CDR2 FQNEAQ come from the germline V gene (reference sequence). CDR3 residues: CASERVGSGNTIYF. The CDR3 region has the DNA TGTGCCAGCGAGAGAGTCGGCTCTGGAAACACCATATATTTT.

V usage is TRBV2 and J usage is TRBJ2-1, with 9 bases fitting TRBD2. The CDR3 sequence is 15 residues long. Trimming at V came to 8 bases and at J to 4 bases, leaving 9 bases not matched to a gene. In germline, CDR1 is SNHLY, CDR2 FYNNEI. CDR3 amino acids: CASRARGGLYNEQFF. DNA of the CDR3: TGTGCCAGCCGCGCGCGGGGGGGCCTTTACAATGAGCAGTTCTTC.

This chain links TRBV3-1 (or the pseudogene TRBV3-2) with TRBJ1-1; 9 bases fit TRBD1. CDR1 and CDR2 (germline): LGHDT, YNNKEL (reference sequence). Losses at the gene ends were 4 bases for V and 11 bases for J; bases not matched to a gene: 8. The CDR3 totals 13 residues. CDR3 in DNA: TGTGCCAGCAGCCGCGCCGGGACAGGGATCGCTTTCTTT. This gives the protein CASSRAGTGIAFF.

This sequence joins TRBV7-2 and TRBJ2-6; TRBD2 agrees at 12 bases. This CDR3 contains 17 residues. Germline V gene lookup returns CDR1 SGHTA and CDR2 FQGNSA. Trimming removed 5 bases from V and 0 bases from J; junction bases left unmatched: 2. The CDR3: CASSPSGGASGANVLTF. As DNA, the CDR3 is TGTGCCAGCAGCCCTAGCGGGGGGGCCTCTGGGGCCAACGTCCTGACTTTC. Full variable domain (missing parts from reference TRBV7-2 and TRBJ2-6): GAGVSQSPSNKVTEKGKDVELRCDPISGHTALYWYRQSLGQGLEFLIYFQGNSAPDKSGLPSDRFSAERTGGSVSTLTIQRTQQEDSAVYLCASSPSGGASGANVLTFGAGSRLTVL.

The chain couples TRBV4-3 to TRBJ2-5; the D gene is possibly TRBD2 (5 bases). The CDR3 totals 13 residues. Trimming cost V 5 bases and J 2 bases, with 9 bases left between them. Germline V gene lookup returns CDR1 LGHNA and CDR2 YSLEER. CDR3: CASSSTTQETQYF. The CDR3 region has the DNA TGCGCCAGCAGCTCGACTACTCAAGAGACCCAGTACTTC.

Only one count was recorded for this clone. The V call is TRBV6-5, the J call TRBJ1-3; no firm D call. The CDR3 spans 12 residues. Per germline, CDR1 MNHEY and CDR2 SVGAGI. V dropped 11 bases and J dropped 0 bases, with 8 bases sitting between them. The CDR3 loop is CAGQTSGNTIYF. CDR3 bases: TGTGCCGGCCAAACCTCTGGAAACACCATATATTTT.

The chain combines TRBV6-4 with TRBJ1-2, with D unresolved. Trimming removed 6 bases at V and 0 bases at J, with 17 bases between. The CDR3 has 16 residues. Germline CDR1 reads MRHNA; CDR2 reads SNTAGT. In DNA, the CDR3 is TGTGCCAGCAGCCCCACCGGTATCATCACTAACTATGGCTACACCTTC. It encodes CASSPTGIITNYGYTF.

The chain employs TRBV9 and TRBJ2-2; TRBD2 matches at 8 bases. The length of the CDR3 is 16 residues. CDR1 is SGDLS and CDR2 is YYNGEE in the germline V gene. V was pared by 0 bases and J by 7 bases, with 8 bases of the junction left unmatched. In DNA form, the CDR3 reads TGTGCCAGCAGCGTAGAAGCGGGGGCCTACGGCGGGGAGCTGTTTTTT. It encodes CASSVEAGAYGGELFF.

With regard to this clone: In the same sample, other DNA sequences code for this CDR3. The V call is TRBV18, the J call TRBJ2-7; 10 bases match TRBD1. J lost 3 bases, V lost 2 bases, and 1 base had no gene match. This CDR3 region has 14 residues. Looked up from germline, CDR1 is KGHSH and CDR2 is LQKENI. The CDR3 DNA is TGTGCCAGCTCACCAGGGACAGGGGACTACGAGCAGTACGTC. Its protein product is CASSPGTGDYEQYV.

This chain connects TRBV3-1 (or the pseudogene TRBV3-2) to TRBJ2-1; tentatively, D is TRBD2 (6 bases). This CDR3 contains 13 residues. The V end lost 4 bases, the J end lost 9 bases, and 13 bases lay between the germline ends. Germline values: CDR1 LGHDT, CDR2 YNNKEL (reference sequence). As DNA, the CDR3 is TGTGCCAGCAGCCTCACCCCGGGACTTGAGCAGTTCTTC. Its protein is CASSLTPGLEQFF.

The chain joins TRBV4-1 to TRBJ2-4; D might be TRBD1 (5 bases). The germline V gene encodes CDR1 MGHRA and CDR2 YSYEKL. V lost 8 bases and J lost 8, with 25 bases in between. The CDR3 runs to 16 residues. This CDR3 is CASAPGRATGRDIQYF. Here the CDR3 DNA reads TGCGCCAGCGCTCCGGGCAGGGCGACCGGCCGTGACATTCAGTACTTC.

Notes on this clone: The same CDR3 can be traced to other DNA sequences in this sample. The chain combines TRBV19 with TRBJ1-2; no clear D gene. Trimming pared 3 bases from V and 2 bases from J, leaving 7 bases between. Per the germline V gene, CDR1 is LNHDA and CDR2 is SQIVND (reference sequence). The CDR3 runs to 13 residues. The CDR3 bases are TGTGCCAGTAGTATCCCCGGGAACTATGGCTACACCTTC. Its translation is CASSIPGNYGYTF. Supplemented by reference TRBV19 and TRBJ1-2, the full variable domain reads DGGITQSPKYLFRKEGQNVTLSCEQNLNHDAMYWYRQDPGQGLRLIYYSQIVNDFQKGDIAEGYSVSREKKESFPLTVTSAQKNPTAFYLCASSIPGNYGYTFGSGTRLTVV.

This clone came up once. The CDR3: CASRAGGTANEKLFF. The CDR3, as DNA: TGTGCCAGTCGAGCGGGGGGCACAGCTAATGAAAAACTGTTTTTT. The V gene is TRBV19, the J gene TRBJ1-4; TRBD1 might be the D (6 bases). The germline V gene encodes CDR1 LNHDA and CDR2 SQIVND (reference sequence). This CDR3 is 15 amino acids long. Between the trimmed V and J ends, which lost 8 bases and 3 bases, there was a span of 16 bases.